This TCR beta chain was retrieved from a study of blood T cell repertoires in COVID-19. In germline, CDR1 is SNHLY, CDR2 FYNNEI. V was pared by 6 bases and J by 5 bases, with 2 bases of the junction left unmatched. The length of the CDR3 is 12 residues. As originally analysed: By means of reference gene primer amplification, nucleated cell counts were estimated. Here immunoSEQ multiplex PCR was the method, and the copy in TCRdb shows in-frame clones only, minus some. That table furnishes V, J and clone size, whereas the DNA furnished D and trimming. The data contain about 98,000 clones, around 81% of them singletons.

The TCR originated in a man aged 55-75 years with acute or convalescent COVID-19. The sample consisted of peripheral blood. The chain is built from TRBV2 and TRBJ2-3, with 7 bases that match TRBD2. The CDR3 coding sequence is TGTGCCAGCAGGATAGCGGGAGATACGCAGTATTTT. Translated, it gives CASRIAGDTQYF.